A single sample is the source of the 25 T cell receptor beta chains below, sequenced in a study of blood T cell repertoires in COVID-19. Measured with immunoSEQ multiplex PCR; TCRdb has only the in-frame clones, and not every one. Here the sample spans 100,000 to 120,000 clones, 70% to 90% being singletons. Specimen: peripheral blood. The source of these receptors is a man aged 35-49 years with acute or convalescent COVID-19.

This chain links TRBV19 with TRBJ2-3, with 8 bases matching TRBD2. The germline gives CDR1 LNHDA, CDR2 SQIVND (reference sequence). The CDR3 covers 13 residues. V gave up 4 bases and J gave up 3 bases; unmatched junction bases: 0. This chain's CDR3 is CASSSGGTDTQYF. CDR3 nucleotide sequence: TGTGCCAGTAGTAGCGGGGGGACAGATACGCAGTATTTT.

The chain combines TRBV5-1 with TRBJ2-1; 8 bases are shared with TRBD1. The ends lost 0 bases at V and 6 bases at J; junction bases unmatched: 5. From germline, CDR1 is SGHRS and CDR2 YFSETQ. This CDR3 is built from 15 residues. This CDR3 reads CASSLVGQVSNEQFF. The CDR3 DNA follows: TGCGCCAGCAGCTTGGTGGGACAGGTCTCCAATGAGCAGTTCTTC.

The chain links TRBV18 to TRBJ2-7, with a possible D match to TRBD1 (5 bases). Trimming stripped 6 bases from V and 2 bases from J, with 11 bases between. Germline V gene data show CDR1 as KGHSH and CDR2 as LQKENI. This CDR3 has 13 amino acids. CDR3 bases: TGTGCCAGCTCGACTGACAGTCCCTACGAGCAGTACTTC. Amino acids: CASSTDSPYEQYF.

This sequence joins TRBV9 and TRBJ1-5; TRBD1 agrees at 11 bases. V was clipped by 3 bases and J by 7 bases; unmatched bases: 6. This CDR3 region has 15 residues. In germline, CDR1 is SGDLS, CDR2 YYNGEE. Here the CDR3 DNA reads TGTGCCAGCAGCGGGACAGGGGGCTTGGGACAGCCCCAGCATTTT. Translation gives CASSGTGGLGQPQHF.

The chain joins TRBV6-6 to TRBJ2-7; 7 nucleotides agree with TRBD1. Germline V CDR1 and CDR2: MNHNY, SVGAGI (reference sequence). Trimming at V came to 7 bases and at J to 3 bases, leaving 6 bases not matched to a gene. The CDR3 runs to 13 residues. CDR3 sequence reads: CASNLDRNYEQYF. The CDR3 DNA is TGTGCCAGCAATCTGGACAGGAACTACGAGCAGTACTTC.

The chain employs TRBV5-1 and TRBJ2-7, with 8 bases lining up with TRBD2. The V and J ends lost 3 bases and 1 base, in that order; junction bases with no gene match: 3. Germline CDR1 reads SGHRS; CDR2 reads YFSETQ. This CDR3 is built from 14 residues. CDR3 region: CASSSAGGSYEQYF. The CDR3 coding sequence is TGCGCCAGCAGCTCCGCGGGAGGTTCCTACGAGCAGTACTTC.

The V call is TRBV2, the J call TRBJ2-1; 8 bases map to TRBD2. The V and J ends lost 5 bases and 11 bases, in that order; junction bases with no gene match: 8. This CDR3 spans 13 amino acids. In germline, CDR1 is SNHLY, CDR2 FYNNEI. The CDR3 nucleotides are TGTGCCAGCAGTTTGGACCCGGGGGGGAAGCAGTTCTTC. Protein product: CASSLDPGGKQFF.

This chain joins TRBV7-2 and TRBJ1-2; D possibly corresponds to TRBD1 (6 bases). Deletions cut 2 bases from V and 0 bases from J, with 16 bases between. The length of the CDR3 is 17 residues. Looked up from germline, CDR1 is SGHTA and CDR2 is FQGNSA. The CDR3, as DNA: TGTGCCAGCAGCTTATGGTCAGGGGCTGAAGCTAACTATGGCTACACCTTC. This encodes CASSLWSGAEANYGYTF. Full variable domain (missing parts from reference TRBV7-2 and TRBJ1-2): GAGVSQSPSNKVTEKGKDVELRCDPISGHTALYWYRQSLGQGLEFLIYFQGNSAPDKSGLPSDRFSAERTGGSVSTLTIQRTQQEDSAVYLCASSLWSGAEANYGYTFGSGTRLTVV.

The chain recombines TRBV4-1 with TRBJ1-5; 7 bases line up with TRBD1. This CDR3 spans 15 amino acids. Trimming removed 1 base from V and 4 bases from J; junction bases left unmatched: 4. CDR1 and CDR2 (germline): MGHRA, YSYEKL. The CDR3 region is CASSQVGTANQPQHF. The CDR3 nucleotides are TGCGCCAGCAGCCAAGTGGGGACAGCAAATCAGCCCCAGCATTTT.

V and J are TRBV19 and TRBJ1-5; maybe TRBD1 (5 bases). The CDR3 is 15 amino acids. Trimming removed 6 bases from V and 0 bases from J, with 12 bases in between. Per germline, CDR1 LNHDA and CDR2 SQIVND (reference sequence). The CDR3 DNA is TGTGCCAGTAGCTGGGCGGGGGATAGCAATCAGCCCCAGCATTTT. Translation gives CASSWAGDSNQPQHF.

The rearrangement uses TRBV7-2 and TRBJ2-7; TRBD2 agrees at 9 bases. Germline V CDR1 and CDR2: SGHTA, FQGNSA. V lost 5 bases, J lost 1 base, and 9 bases stayed unmatched. The CDR3 length is 16 residues. The CDR3 nucleotides read TGTGCCAGCAGCCCGGTGGCGGGGGGGAGATCCTACGAGCAGTACTTC. Protein sequence: CASSPVAGGRSYEQYF.

The chain links TRBV2 to TRBJ2-4; 9 bases line up with TRBD1. This CDR3 has 15 residues. The ends lost 6 bases at V and 9 bases at J; junction bases unmatched: 12. The germline gives CDR1 SNHLY, CDR2 FYNNEI. CDR3: CASSRPRTGVSIQYF. The CDR3 region has the DNA TGTGCCAGCAGCCGACCTCGGACAGGGGTTAGCATTCAGTACTTC.

The CDR3 is CASSSGVLNTEAFF. As DNA, the CDR3 is TGCGCCAGCAGCTCAGGGGTCTTGAACACTGAAGCTTTCTTT. The rearrangement uses TRBV5-1 and TRBJ1-1, with D possibly being TRBD1 (6 bases). Trimming stripped 3 bases from V and 0 bases from J, with 9 bases between. The CDR3 has 14 amino acids. CDR1 is SGHRS and CDR2 is YFSETQ in the germline V gene.

The V and J genes are TRBV9 and TRBJ1-3; D is uncertain. The CDR3 is 14 residues long. Trimming shortened V by 3 bases and J by 0 bases, and 7 bases separated the two germline ends. From germline, CDR1 is SGDLS and CDR2 YYNGEE. CDR3 region: CASSGLGSGNTIYF. CDR3 DNA sequence: TGTGCCAGCAGCGGCCTCGGCTCTGGAAACACCATATATTTT.

The genes are TRBV5-1 and TRBJ2-2; a weak D match, TRBD1 (6 bases). Germline V gene lookup returns CDR1 SGHRS and CDR2 YFSETQ. This CDR3 is 15 amino acids long. V was clipped by 2 bases and J by 0 bases, with 8 bases between them. CDR3: CASSLGQPNTGELFF. The CDR3 nucleotides read TGCGCCAGCAGCTTAGGACAGCCGAACACCGGGGAGCTGTTTTTT.

J is TRBJ1-2 and V is TRBV4-1; 7 bases map to TRBD1. J lost 4 bases, V lost 4 bases, and 6 bases had no gene match. CDR3 length equals 14 residues. The germline V gene encodes CDR1 MGHRA and CDR2 YSYEKL. CDR3 in amino acids: CASSLPGTAYGYTF. CDR3 DNA sequence: TGCGCCAGCAGCCTCCCAGGGACAGCCTATGGCTACACCTTC.

The rearrangement joins TRBV10-3 to TRBJ2-5; 10 bases are a match to TRBD2. The CDR3 is 16 residues long. V was pared by 3 bases and J by 5 bases, with 9 bases of the junction left unmatched. Germline assignment: CDR1 ENHRY and CDR2 SYGVKD. CDR3 protein: CAISDPSGGAEETQYF. For the CDR3, the DNA is TGTGCCATCAGTGATCCGAGCGGGGGGGCTGAGGAGACCCAGTACTTC.

The chain recombines TRBV2 with TRBJ1-5; no clear D. Germline-derived CDR1 and CDR2 are SNHLY and FYNNEI. V lost 3 bases and J lost 2, with 8 bases in between. The CDR3 loop spans 14 amino acids. The CDR3 protein is CASSEVAGNQPQHF. Here the CDR3 DNA reads TGTGCCAGCAGTGAGGTGGCGGGCAATCAGCCCCAGCATTTT.

The V call is TRBV30, the J call TRBJ2-7; D may be TRBD2 (7 bases). The CDR3 sequence is 14 residues long. The germline V gene has CDR1 GTSNPN and CDR2 SVGIG (reference sequence). Trimming stripped 5 bases from V and 4 bases from J, with 18 bases between. In nucleotides, the CDR3 is TGTGCCTGGGTACCTTTTGCGGGGGCGTACGAGCAGTACTTC. It encodes CAWVPFAGAYEQYF.

In its sample, this clone was seen once. This rearrangement joins TRBV3-1 (or the pseudogene TRBV3-2) to TRBJ2-1; 13 nucleotides match TRBD2. In germline, CDR1 is LGHDT, CDR2 YNNKEL (reference sequence). This CDR3 has 15 residues. Trimming at V came to 6 bases and at J to 9 bases, leaving 8 bases not matched to a gene. In DNA, the CDR3 is TGTGCCAGCAGGGCAACTAGCGGGGGGGCCGGTGAGCAGTTCTTC. The encoded protein is CASRATSGGAGEQFF.

This chain joins TRBV7-2 and TRBJ1-6, with D perhaps matching TRBD1 (6 bases). The CDR3 extends over 19 amino acids. The V and J ends lost 6 bases and 0 bases respectively, with 21 bases between them. The germline gives CDR1 SGHTA, CDR2 FQGNSA. The CDR3 spells CASSIIGAGVSSYNSPLHF. CDR3 DNA sequence: TGTGCCAGCAGTATCATAGGGGCAGGGGTGAGCTCCTATAATTCACCCCTCCACTTT.

The V and J genes are TRBV6-1 and TRBJ2-2, with TRBD1 matching 7 bases. The CDR3 is 17 residues long. Per germline, CDR1 MNHNS and CDR2 SASEGT. After removal of 3 bases from V and 1 base from J, the junction contained 8 bases not matched to a gene. The CDR3 spells CASSDRGQDGNTGELFF. The CDR3 bases are TGTGCCAGCAGTGATAGAGGACAGGACGGGAACACCGGGGAGCTGTTTTTT.

This clone occurred a few times. The V and J genes are TRBV7-2 and TRBJ1-1; 7 positions agree with TRBD1. V shed 5 bases, J shed 4 bases, and the junction held 4 bases outside the gene matches. The CDR3 is 13 amino acids. Germline V gene sequence: CDR1 SGHTA, CDR2 FQGNSA. The DNA for the CDR3 is TGTGCCAGCAGCACTCGACAGGGCACTGAAGCTTTCTTT. Its translation: CASSTRQGTEAFF.

For this clone: Other nucleotide sequences from this sample produce the same CDR3. The chain has TRBV12-5 and TRBJ2-4; 9 bases map to TRBD1. In germline, CDR1 is LGHNT, CDR2 FRNRAP. The CDR3 sequence is 16 residues long. This CDR3 reads CVNRWGQGGTKNIQYF. The CDR3 nucleotides are TGTGTTAACAGGTGGGGACAGGGCGGAACCAAAAACATTCAGTACTTC.

The table lists this clone with a count of one. The gene calls are TRBV3-1 (or the pseudogene TRBV3-2) and TRBJ2-3, with D possibly TRBD2 on 6 matching bases. Trimming cost V 6 bases and J 5 bases, with 24 bases left between them. The CDR3 runs to 17 residues. CDR1 and CDR2 (germline): LGHDT, YNNKEL (reference sequence). Written as DNA, the CDR3 is TGTGCCAGCAGACCTCTAACCCGGGACTCCGGCCTAGATACGCAGTATTTT. Translated: CASRPLTRDSGLDTQYF.